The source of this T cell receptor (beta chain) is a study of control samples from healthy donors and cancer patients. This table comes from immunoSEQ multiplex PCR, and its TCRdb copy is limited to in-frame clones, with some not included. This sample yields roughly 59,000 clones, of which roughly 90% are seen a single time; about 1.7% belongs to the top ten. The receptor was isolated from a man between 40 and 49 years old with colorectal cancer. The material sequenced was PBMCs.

The chain's CDR3 is CASSLPSGGPDTQYF. CDR3 DNA sequence: TGTGCCAGCAGCTTGCCCAGCGGGGGGCCAGATACGCAGTATTTT. The chain combines TRBV11-2 with TRBJ2-3, with 9 bases fitting TRBD2. The CDR3 spans 15 residues. The J segment lost 4 bases and the V segment lost 3 bases, leaving 5 bases of the junction unmatched. Germline CDR1 and CDR2: SGHAT and FQNNGV.